This T cell receptor (beta chain) was identified in a study of T cell repertoires in cytomegalovirus infection. Study-wide background: Recently identified HLA-C-restricted CMV epitopes were used, and well-studied HLA-B-restricted CMV epitopes were used as well. From public TCR beta signatures came an indication of both CMV infection and matching HLA type. Study-wide findings and caveats: Across the ex vivo response, the dominant clonotypes were HLA-C-restricted CMV-specific TCR beta clonotypes. Carriers of CMV and the relevant HLA type were discriminated by public TCR beta frequency.

Comment on this clonotype: The antigen is not known.

TCRdb analysed the reads with MiXCR anew, one entry per CDR3 protein. The table records some 150,000 distinct CDR3 sequences, more than 30% of them present only once. The clonotype originates from a human donor in good health (CMV status not recorded). Some clones in this sample may be carry-over from other donors' samples. Source: CD8+ T cells from cultured PBMCs, taken from culture after CMV antigen stimulation.

The CDR3 protein is CASSPTLQGRDYGYTF. Here the CDR3 DNA reads TGTGCCAGCAGCCCTACCCTGCAGGGGCGAGACTATGGCTACACCTTC. V usage is TRBV6-5 and J usage is TRBJ1-2; D might be TRBD1 (6 bases). Trimming shortened V by 6 bases and J by 3 bases, and 20 bases separated the two germline ends. CDR1 MNHEY and CDR2 SVGAGI come from the germline V gene. CDR3 length: 16 residues.